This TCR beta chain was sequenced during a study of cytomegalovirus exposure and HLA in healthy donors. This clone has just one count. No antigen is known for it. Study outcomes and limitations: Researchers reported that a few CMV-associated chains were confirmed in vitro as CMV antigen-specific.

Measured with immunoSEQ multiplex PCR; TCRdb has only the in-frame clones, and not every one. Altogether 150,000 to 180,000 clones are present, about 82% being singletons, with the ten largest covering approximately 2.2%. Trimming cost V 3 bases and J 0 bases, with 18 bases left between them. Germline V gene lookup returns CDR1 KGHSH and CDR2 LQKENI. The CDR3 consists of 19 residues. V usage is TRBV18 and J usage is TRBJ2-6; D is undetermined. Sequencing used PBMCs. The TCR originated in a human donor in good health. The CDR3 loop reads CASSPNLGGPGSGANVLTF. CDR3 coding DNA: TGTGCCAGCTCACCTAACCTAGGCGGCCCCGGCTCTGGGGCCAACGTCCTGACTTTC. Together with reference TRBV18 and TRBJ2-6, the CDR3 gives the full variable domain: NAGVMQNPRHLVRRRGQEARLRCSPMKGHSHVYWYRQLPEEGLKFMVYLQKENIIDESGMPKERFSAEFPKEGPSILRIQQVVRGDSAAYFCASSPNLGGPGSGANVLTFGAGSRLTVL.